What follows describes a single T cell receptor (beta chain). The sample is drawn from a study of blood T cell repertoires in COVID-19. Study-wide context: The United States, Italy and Spain provided the acute and convalescent COVID-19 samples.

Clones were sequenced by immunoSEQ multiplex PCR, and TCRdb holds only the in-frame ones, with some missing. The sample carries 310,000 or so clones, about 88% recorded once. There are 14 residues in the CDR3. Trimming stripped 0 bases from V and 7 bases from J, with 10 bases between. Germline V gives CDR1 LGHNA, CDR2 YSLEER. Sample: peripheral blood. The source of this sequence is a man aged 70 or older with acute or convalescent COVID-19. V and J are TRBV4-3 and TRBJ1-5; weak D call: TRBD1 (5 bases). CDR3 in amino acids: CASSQDRVRQPQHF. In nucleotides, the CDR3 is TGCGCCAGCAGCCAAGACAGGGTACGGCAGCCCCAGCATTTT.